The 25 T cell receptor beta chains presented below share a single source sample, sequenced in a study of yellow fever vaccine responses in identical twins. TCRdb reprocessed the RT-PCR reads via MiXCR and lists one record per CDR3 protein. The sample includes 2,500 to 3,000 distinct CDR3 sequences, 87% of them seen just once. The material sequenced was T cells from blood (PBMCs), unsorted or a sorted subset (not recorded which), taken before or after yellow fever vaccination (not recorded which). These receptors came from a female donor who received the yellow fever vaccine.

The rearrangement links TRBV28 to TRBJ1-5, with D perhaps matching TRBD1 (5 bases). CDR1 and CDR2 (germline): MDHEN, SYDVKM. Trimming shortened V by 3 bases and J by 5 bases, and 11 bases separated the two germline ends. CDR3 length equals 14 residues. The CDR3 protein is CASSLGQNHQPQHF. DNA of the CDR3: TGTGCCAGCAGTTTGGGGCAGAACCATCAGCCCCAGCATTTT.

A few counts support this clonotype. V is TRBV2 and J is TRBJ1-3; no clear D gene. V was clipped by 9 bases and J by 0 bases, with 12 bases between them. CDR3 size: 14 residues. The germline gives CDR1 SNHLY, CDR2 FYNNEI. CDR3 sequence: CASQTSHSGNTIYF. In nucleotides, the CDR3 is TGTGCCAGTCAGACATCTCACTCTGGAAACACCATATATTTT.

The rearrangement joins TRBV3-1 to TRBJ1-1, with TRBD1 matching 7 bases. The CDR3 is made up of 14 amino acids. Germline V gives CDR1 LGHDT, CDR2 YNNKEL (reference sequence). The V and J ends lost 3 bases and 0 bases, in that order; junction bases with no gene match: 1. The DNA of the CDR3 is TGTGCCAGCAGCCAGACAGGGATGAACACTGAAGCTTTCTTT. Translated, it gives CASSQTGMNTEAFF.

This chain uses TRBV10-1 with TRBJ1-1; D is unclear. Trimming removed 4 bases at V and 7 bases at J, with 10 bases between. CDR3 length equals 12 residues. The germline CDR1 and CDR2 sequences are WNHNN and SYGVQD (reference sequence). The CDR3 DNA follows: TGCGCCAGCAGTGGGCTACCCGGTGAAGCTTTCTTT. This sequence encodes CASSGLPGEAFF.

The chain couples TRBV6-1 to TRBJ1-2; tentatively, D is TRBD1 (6 bases). Germline lookup yields CDR1 MNHNS and CDR2 SASEGT. Trimming left V 6 bases short and J 8 bases short, with 22 bases between. The CDR3 extends over 15 amino acids. CDR3 nucleotide sequence: TGTGCCAGCAGGACCGATTTGAGGGGGGCAATAGGCTACACCTTC. Translating it yields CASRTDLRGAIGYTF.

J is TRBJ2-7 and V is TRBV11-1; D ambiguous. Trimming shortened V by 5 bases and J by 0 bases, and 14 bases separated the two germline ends. CDR3 length: 15 amino acids. The V gene's germline CDR1 is SGHAT and CDR2 FQDESV (reference sequence). Here the CDR3 DNA reads TGTGCCAGCAGCCCCCGCAGTGGTTTCTCCTACGAGCAGTACGTC. This sequence encodes CASSPRSGFSYEQYV.

In this sample, this clonotype turned up a few times. The chain carries TRBV10-3 and TRBJ1-1, with D unresolved. Germline V gene sequence: CDR1 ENHRY, CDR2 SYGVKD. CDR3 length: 11 amino acids. The CDR3 reads CGSGNYTEAFF. Here the CDR3 DNA reads TGTGGGTCAGGTAATTACACTGAAGCTTTCTTT.

V gene TRBV5-1 combines with J gene TRBJ1-1; D is possibly TRBD1 (6 bases). The CDR3 runs 15 residues. Trimming pared 4 bases from V and 5 bases from J, leaving 18 bases between. CDR1 is SGHRS, CDR2 YFSETQ, per germline. The CDR3 DNA is TGCGCCAGCAGCACGACCGGGACAAGTGGAACTGAAGCTTTCTTT. Translating gives CASSTTGTSGTEAFF.

The V call is TRBV10-3, the J call TRBJ2-7; 8 positions match TRBD2. Germline values: CDR1 ENHRY, CDR2 SYGVKD. The CDR3 is 13 amino acids. With V trimmed by 6 bases and J by 2 bases, 3 bases remained unmatched. CDR3: CAISGGVPYEQYF. DNA of the CDR3: TGTGCCATCAGCGGGGGGGTCCCCTACGAGCAGTACTTC.

V usage is TRBV7-8 and J usage is TRBJ1-1; the match to TRBD1 covers 7 bases. Germline CDR1 SGHVS, CDR2 FQNEAQ. Losses at the gene ends were 5 bases for V and 6 bases for J; bases not matched to a gene: 9. The CDR3 is 14 residues long. For the CDR3, the DNA is TGTGCCAGCAGCCCAGAACAGGGGACCCCTGAAGCTTTCTTT. Translated, it gives CASSPEQGTPEAFF.

The CDR3 loop is CASSQLPGQNYEKLFF. CDR3 nucleotides: TGTGCCAGCAGTCAACTGCCGGGACAAAACTATGAAAAACTGTTTTTT. This chain joins TRBV11-3 and TRBJ1-4; D perhaps matches TRBD1 (6 bases). The V gene lost 6 bases and the J gene lost 6 bases, with 20 bases spanning the gap. This CDR3 has 16 amino acids. CDR1 SGHNT and CDR2 YENEEA come from the germline V gene. Variable domain in full (rest from reference TRBV11-3 and TRBJ1-4): EAGVVQSPRYKIIEKKQPVAFWCNPISGHNTLYWYLQNLGQGPELLIRYENEEAVDDSQLPKDRFSAERLKGVDSTLKIQPAELGDSAVYLCASSQLPGQNYEKLFFGSGTQLSVL.

The chain joins TRBV6-1 to TRBJ2-2; the D call may be TRBD1 or TRBD2 (5 bases each). Germline V gene data show CDR1 as MNHNS and CDR2 as SASEGT. V was trimmed by 5 bases and J by 4 bases, leaving 20 bases between them. The CDR3 spans 17 residues. CDR3 region: CASSKPGRGLSTGELFF. Written as DNA, the CDR3 is TGTGCCAGCAGTAAGCCGGGACGGGGATTGAGCACCGGGGAGCTGTTTTTT.

The chain employs TRBV29-1 and TRBJ2-1; 8 nucleotides agree with TRBD2. The CDR3 loop spans 14 amino acids. With 7 bases clipped from V and 5 bases from J, the junction kept 10 bases outside the gene matches. CDR1 and CDR2 (germline): SQVTM, ANQGSEA. CDR3 sequence: CSALLAAINNEQFF. As DNA, the CDR3 is TGCAGCGCCCTACTAGCGGCCATCAACAATGAGCAGTTCTTC.

The count of this clonotype is one. The chain has TRBV25-1 and TRBJ1-2; no reliable D call. Germline CDR1 is MGHDK and CDR2 is SYGVNS. Deletions cut 4 bases from V and 8 bases from J, with 8 bases between. This CDR3 is built from 11 residues. DNA of the CDR3: TGTGCCAGCAGTGTTGGAAAAGGCTACACCTTC. The encoded protein is CASSVGKGYTF.

This chain uses TRBV2 with TRBJ1-4; TRBD1 might be the D (5 bases). This CDR3 has 14 amino acids. The V end lost 5 bases, the J end lost 5 bases, and 12 bases lay between the germline ends. CDR1 SNHLY and CDR2 FYNNEI come from the germline V gene. The CDR3 DNA reads as TGTGCCAGCAGTCCGCAGGGAATCAATGAAAAACTGTTTTTT. Protein product: CASSPQGINEKLFF.

The rearrangement uses TRBV29-1 and TRBJ2-5, with TRBD2 matching over 7 bases. This CDR3 has 12 amino acids. V shed 8 bases and J 9 bases; nucleotides not matched to a gene: 12. Germline V gives CDR1 SQVTM, CDR2 ANQGSEA. The CDR3 nucleotides read TGCAGCCTTCGAGTCTGGGGAGGGGCCCAGTACTTC. This codes for CSLRVWGGAQYF.

The chain is built from TRBV11-3 and TRBJ2-1; 15 positions agree with TRBD2. The CDR3 runs 16 residues. Germline-derived CDR1 and CDR2 are SGHNT and YENEEA. V lost 5 bases and J lost 8; bases outside the gene matches: 7. In nucleotides, the CDR3 is TGTGCCAGCAGCACTCTAGGGACTAGCGGGAGGTATGAGCAGTTCTTC. This sequence encodes CASSTLGTSGRYEQFF.

This clonotype showed up just once. The rearrangement links TRBV3-1 to TRBJ1-6; D gene uncertain. The CDR3 runs 13 residues. Germline values: CDR1 LGHDT, CDR2 YNNKEL (reference sequence). Deletions cut 8 bases from V and 7 bases from J, with 12 bases between. The CDR3 protein is CASHRAENSPLHF. As DNA, the CDR3 is TGTGCCAGCCACCGGGCCGAAAATTCACCCCTCCACTTT.

The genes are TRBV18 and TRBJ2-7, with D uncertain. The V gene lost 3 bases and the J gene lost 3 bases, with 6 bases spanning the gap. Germline CDR1 KGHSH, CDR2 LQKENI. This CDR3 comprises 12 residues. The CDR3 sequence: CASSPFGYEQYV. Here the CDR3 DNA reads TGTGCCAGCTCACCGTTCGGCTACGAGCAGTACGTC.

This chain links TRBV10-1 with TRBJ2-1, with D perhaps TRBD1 (5 bases). This CDR3 comprises 13 residues. The V gene lost 6 bases and the J gene lost 6 bases, with 12 bases spanning the gap. Germline CDR1 is WNHNN and CDR2 is SYGVQD (reference sequence). The CDR3 DNA sequence: TGCGCCAGCAGCCCCTGGCAGGGCAATGAGCAGTTCTTC. Amino acids: CASSPWQGNEQFF.

V gene TRBV15 combines with J gene TRBJ1-5; D unclear. V dropped 3 bases and J dropped 2 bases, with 5 bases sitting between them. The CDR3 is 13 amino acids. CDR1 LNHNV and CDR2 YYDKDF come from the germline V gene (reference sequence). This CDR3 reads CATSRIGNQPQHF. The CDR3 region has the DNA TGTGCCACCAGCAGGATAGGCAATCAGCCCCAGCATTTT.

V usage is TRBV2 and J usage is TRBJ1-1; D is perhaps TRBD1 (6 bases). V lost 6 bases to trimming and J lost 5 bases, with 16 bases between them. The CDR3 sequence is 14 residues long. Looked up from germline, CDR1 is SNHLY and CDR2 is FYNNEI. CDR3 amino acids: CASSATGLGTEAFF. CDR3 DNA sequence: TGTGCCAGCAGCGCTACAGGGTTGGGGACTGAAGCTTTCTTT.

This rearrangement joins TRBV11-3 to TRBJ2-5; possibly TRBD1 for D (6 bases). Germline V gene sequence: CDR1 SGHNT, CDR2 YENEEA. With 6 bases removed from V and 5 bases from J, the gap between germline ends came to 10 bases. This CDR3 has 12 amino acids. This CDR3 is CASRRTGETQYF. DNA of the CDR3: TGTGCCAGCAGACGTACAGGGGAGACCCAGTACTTC.

The rearrangement uses TRBV5-5 and TRBJ2-5, with TRBD2 identical over 9 bases. CDR3 length: 16 amino acids. Per the germline V gene, CDR1 is SGHKS and CDR2 is YYEKEE (reference sequence). The J segment lost 1 base and the V segment lost 0 bases, leaving 4 bases of the junction unmatched. The CDR3 coding sequence is TGTGCCAGCAGCTTGGCCCGGACTAGCGTCCAAGAGACCCAGTACTTC. Amino acid sequence: CASSLARTSVQETQYF.

The CDR3, as DNA: TGCGCCAGCAGAGGACAGGGGTTTCCCCAGCATTTT. This sequence encodes CASRGQGFPQHF. The chain links TRBV23-1 to TRBJ1-5, with 9 bases aligning to TRBD1. TRBV23-1 is sorted into the ORF group, with uncertain function. CDR3 length equals 12 residues. The ends lost 6 bases at V and 10 bases at J; junction bases unmatched: 4.